This T cell receptor beta chain was found in a study of T cell responses to AZD1222 COVID-19 vaccine. Background on the study: Second-dose timings of about 4 or about 12 weeks were pooled.

Regarding the study as a whole: Baseline testing showed seropositivity in only a handful of AZD1222 recipients. Repertoire sampling happened only post peak T cell response. The study reported that nearly half of spike-specific TCRs target unmutated variant regions.

As to this clone: Its antigen is as yet unknown.

Libraries were prepared by immunoSEQ multiplex PCR; TCRdb keeps only in-frame clonotypes and omits some of them. The sample has approximately 150,000 clones; approximately 94% are singletons. This clonotype was obtained from an adult in good health. Sequencing used peripheral blood, obtained on day 0 of AZD1222 vaccination.

The CDR3 DNA reads as TGTGCCAGCAGCCAAGATACGGCCAATACGCCCCAGCATTTT. This gives the protein CASSQDTANTPQHF. The rearrangement links TRBV4-2 to TRBJ1-5; D is undetermined. Germline assignment: CDR1 LGHNA and CDR2 YNFKEQ. CDR3 size: 14 residues. V lost 0 bases and J lost 9, with 12 bases in between.